Listed here are 29 T cell receptor beta chains from one sample, sequenced in a study of T cells in localized non-small cell lung cancer. The assay was immunoSEQ multiplex PCR, and TCRdb's table has in-frame clones only and misses some. The sample includes tens of thousands of clones, 80% to 90% of them seen just once. The sample was peripheral blood, taken before any cancer treatment. The receptors here all came from a woman aged 35 to 70 with stage I lung adenocarcinoma.

This chain joins TRBV7-9 and TRBJ2-3; TRBD2 aligns across 7 bases. Germline values: CDR1 SEHNR, CDR2 FQNEAQ (reference sequence). V gave up 6 bases and J gave up 8 bases; unmatched junction bases: 20. The CDR3 length is 17 residues. The CDR3 nucleotides are TGTGCCAGCAGTTTACCACGGCTAGCGGCCCACGTTGGTACGCAGTATTTT. Amino acid sequence: CASSLPRLAAHVGTQYF.

The chain has TRBV15 and TRBJ2-7; 8 bases align to TRBD1. This CDR3 contains 16 residues. The V gene's germline CDR1 is LNHNV and CDR2 YYDKDF (reference sequence). The V segment lost 0 bases and the J segment 5 bases; nucleotides outside the gene matches: 9. The CDR3: CATSRDLQGAWNEQYF. In DNA form, the CDR3 reads TGTGCCACCAGCAGAGATCTGCAGGGGGCCTGGAACGAGCAGTACTTC.

The chain uses TRBV19 and TRBJ2-1; D tentatively fits TRBD1 or TRBD2 (6 bases each). Germline CDR1 LNHDA, CDR2 SQIVND (reference sequence). The CDR3 totals 15 residues. V was clipped by 6 bases and J by 2 bases, with 14 bases between them. CDR3: CASRASGEAYNEQFF. The CDR3 DNA sequence: TGTGCCAGTAGGGCATCAGGGGAGGCCTACAATGAGCAGTTCTTC.

The table lists this clone with a few counts. The chain employs TRBV28 and TRBJ2-5; 9 bases are shared with TRBD2. V was clipped by 7 bases and J by 5 bases; unmatched bases: 11. CDR1 is MDHEN, CDR2 SYDVKM, per germline. The length of the CDR3 is 15 residues. CDR3 residues: CASTLRREGIETQYF. The CDR3 coding sequence is TGTGCCAGCACCTTAAGGCGGGAGGGCATCGAGACCCAGTACTTC.

In its sample, this clone was seen once. The J gene is TRBJ2-7, the V gene TRBV6-5; D is tentatively TRBD1 or TRBD2 (7 bases each). The CDR3 is 15 residues long. The V end was cut by 5 bases, the J end by 0 bases, with 14 bases between. Germline assignment: CDR1 MNHEY and CDR2 SVGAGI. This CDR3 is CASSPRGDSSYEQYF. CDR3 in DNA: TGTGCCAGCAGTCCTCGGGGGGACAGCTCCTACGAGCAGTACTTC.

The gene calls are TRBV19 and TRBJ1-5; TRBD1 might be the D (6 bases). V shed 9 bases and J shed 4 bases, with 13 bases lying between them. The germline gives CDR1 LNHDA, CDR2 SQIVND (reference sequence). The CDR3 runs 13 residues. The CDR3 DNA reads as TGTGCCAGCAAGTACAGGGAAAATCAGCCCCAGCATTTT. Translated, it gives CASKYRENQPQHF.

This chain connects TRBV7-9 to TRBJ2-1; 13 nucleotides agree with TRBD2. Germline V gene data show CDR1 as SEHNR and CDR2 as FQNEAQ (reference sequence). V lost 5 bases, J lost 5 bases, and 6 bases stayed unmatched. The CDR3 is 16 amino acids. The CDR3 sequence is CASSAKLAGGHNEQFF. The CDR3 region has the DNA TGTGCCAGCAGCGCCAAACTAGCGGGAGGGCACAATGAGCAGTTCTTC.

This chain connects TRBV28 to TRBJ2-2; TRBD1 might be the D (6 bases). CDR1 and CDR2 (germline): MDHEN, SYDVKM. The CDR3 has 14 amino acids. Trimming left V 9 bases short and J 2 bases short, with 13 bases between. CDR3 nucleotides: TGTGCCAGTCAGGGGCGGCCCAACACCGGGGAGCTGTTTTTT. Translation gives CASQGRPNTGELFF.

This rearrangement joins TRBV27 to TRBJ1-5; 9 bases are shared with TRBD1. J gave up 6 bases and V 2 bases, and 5 bases lay outside the gene matches. Germline-derived CDR1 and CDR2 are MNHEY and SMNVEV (reference sequence). This CDR3 has 15 amino acids. Written as DNA, the CDR3 is TGTGCCAGCAGTTTAACCGGGACAGGGAGTCAGCCCCAGCATTTT. Amino acid sequence: CASSLTGTGSQPQHF.

This chain uses TRBV10-1 with TRBJ2-4; D may be TRBD1 (5 bases). The V end lost 5 bases, the J end lost 0 bases, and 14 bases lay between the germline ends. Per the germline V gene, CDR1 is WNHNN and CDR2 is SYGVQD (reference sequence). This CDR3 contains 16 residues. CDR3 protein: CASSSGPSLAKNIQYF. DNA for the CDR3: TGCGCCAGCAGTTCAGGGCCATCCCTAGCCAAAAACATTCAGTACTTC.

V is TRBV7-3 and J is TRBJ2-1; D is unresolved. The CDR3 has 15 amino acids. V was trimmed by 3 bases and J by 0 bases, leaving 9 bases between them. Germline V lookup: CDR1 SGHTA, CDR2 FQGTGA. Written as DNA, the CDR3 is TGTGCCAGCAGCTTCAGTCAGAGCTCCTACAATGAGCAGTTCTTC. Protein: CASSFSQSSYNEQFF.

This clone appeared a single time. This sequence joins TRBV6-5 and TRBJ1-2; 9 bases map to TRBD1. The V gene end was trimmed by 6 bases and the J gene end by 3 bases; junction bases not matched to a gene: 5. Germline V gives CDR1 MNHEY, CDR2 SVGAGI. The CDR3 consists of 14 residues. The CDR3 loop reads CASRWTGADYGYTF. CDR3 nucleotides: TGTGCCAGCAGGTGGACAGGGGCGGACTATGGCTACACCTTC.

V is TRBV15 and J is TRBJ2-5, with unresolved D. This CDR3 has 15 amino acids. Trimming shortened V by 3 bases and J by 2 bases, and 13 bases separated the two germline ends. Germline values: CDR1 LNHNV, CDR2 YYDKDF (reference sequence). CDR3 region: CATSSSGRSQETQYF. The CDR3 bases are TGTGCCACCAGCAGTTCCGGACGGAGTCAAGAGACCCAGTACTTC.

This clone was observed a handful of times. V and J are TRBV27 and TRBJ2-7, with D hard to call. Germline lookup yields CDR1 MNHEY and CDR2 SMNVEV (reference sequence). This CDR3 region has 13 residues. The germline V and J ends were trimmed by 6 bases and 0 bases, with 9 bases remaining between them. DNA of the CDR3: TGTGCCAGCAGGGGTGAGCTCTCCTACGAGCAGTACTTC. Its translation: CASRGELSYEQYF.

V and J are TRBV5-4 and TRBJ2-3; D is possibly TRBD1 (5 bases). Germline loops: CDR1 SGHNT, CDR2 YYREEE (reference sequence). The CDR3 spans 13 residues. V was pared by 6 bases and J by 9 bases, with 17 bases between. The CDR3 is CASTQDSLLTQYF. The CDR3 DNA is TGTGCCAGCACCCAAGACAGTCTCCTCACGCAGTATTTT.

The chain has TRBV15 and TRBJ1-5; a possible D gene is TRBD1 (5 bases). Trimming pared 3 bases from V and 5 bases from J, leaving 11 bases between. The CDR3 is 14 amino acids. Germline assignment: CDR1 LNHNV and CDR2 YYDKDF (reference sequence). CDR3 coding DNA: TGTGCCACCAGCAGCCAGGGCCTCGATCAGCCCCAGCATTTT. This sequence encodes CATSSQGLDQPQHF.

The rearrangement uses TRBV30 and TRBJ2-7, with TRBD2 identical over 8 bases. J was trimmed by 5 bases and V by 2 bases; bases with no gene match: 2. This CDR3 spans 12 amino acids. From germline, CDR1 is GTSNPN and CDR2 SVGIG (reference sequence). CDR3: CAWSSGGDEQYF. The DNA for the CDR3 is TGTGCCTGGAGTTCGGGGGGGGACGAGCAGTACTTC.

The chain combines TRBV5-5 with TRBJ1-5, with D tentatively TRBD1 (5 bases). This CDR3 contains 16 residues. Deletions cut 0 bases from V and 2 bases from J, with 12 bases between. CDR1 and CDR2 from the germline V gene are SGHKS and YYEKEE (reference sequence). The CDR3 loop is CASSLAFGGGNQPQHF. The CDR3 bases are TGTGCCAGCAGCTTGGCCTTTGGGGGAGGCAATCAGCCCCAGCATTTT. The full variable domain, rest sourced from reference TRBV5-5 and TRBJ1-5, is DAGVTQSPTHLIKTRGQQVTLRCSPISGHKSVSWYQQVLGQGPQFIFQYYEKEERGRGNFPDRFSARQFPNYSSELNVNALLLGDSALYLCASSLAFGGGNQPQHFGDGTRLSIL.

The gene calls are TRBV5-1 and TRBJ1-1; 7 bases fit TRBD1. Per the germline V gene, CDR1 is SGHRS and CDR2 is YFSETQ. V lost 7 bases to trimming and J lost 1 base; unmatched junction nucleotides: 7. There are 14 residues in the CDR3. The CDR3 loop reads CASGARQGNTEAFF. DNA for the CDR3: TGCGCCAGCGGCGCTAGACAGGGGAACACTGAAGCTTTCTTT.

Remarks on this clone: The sample has other DNA sequences that encode this CDR3 too. This chain connects TRBV9 to TRBJ2-2; 7 bases are a match to TRBD2. Looked up from germline, CDR1 is SGDLS and CDR2 is YYNGEE. V shed 0 bases and J 2 bases; nucleotides not matched to a gene: 1. The length of the CDR3 is 15 residues. This CDR3 is CASSVGLANTGELFF. CDR3 nucleotide sequence: TGTGCCAGCAGCGTAGGACTAGCTAACACCGGGGAGCTGTTTTTT.

The V gene is TRBV4-2, the J gene TRBJ2-5; no clear D gene. V lost 0 bases to trimming and J lost 2 bases, with 10 bases between them. Germline V gene data show CDR1 as LGHNA and CDR2 as YNFKEQ. The CDR3 is 15 residues long. CDR3 DNA: TGTGCCAGCAGCCAAGATAGAGCTTTACAAGAGACCCAGTACTTC. This encodes CASSQDRALQETQYF.

The chain employs TRBV28 and TRBJ2-5, with a weak D call TRBD2 (5 bases). CDR3 length equals 15 residues. The germline CDR1 and CDR2 sequences are MDHEN and SYDVKM. V was clipped by 5 bases and J by 4 bases, with 17 bases between them. In DNA form, the CDR3 reads TGTGCCAGCAGTGGAACGGTTGGAGGCGGAGAGACCCAGTACTTC. Translated: CASSGTVGGGETQYF.

By sample share, this clone is medium-sized. The J gene is TRBJ2-3, the V gene TRBV29-1, with D tentatively TRBD1 (6 bases). There are 17 residues in the CDR3. Germline assignment: CDR1 SQVTM and CDR2 ANQGSEA. The ends were cut back, 0 bases at V and 2 bases at J, with 18 bases in the middle. In DNA, the CDR3 is TGCAGCGTTGAAGATCCAGGGCAGGGGAGCCCCACAGATACGCAGTATTTT. This translates into CSVEDPGQGSPTDTQYF.

J is TRBJ1-5 and V is TRBV5-1; TRBD1 agrees at 8 bases. Germline CDR1 reads SGHRS; CDR2 reads YFSETQ. The length of the CDR3 is 16 residues. J lost 0 bases, V lost 0 bases, and 2 bases had no gene match. The chain's CDR3 is CASSLGQGYSNQPQHF. In nucleotides, the CDR3 is TGCGCCAGCAGCTTGGGACAGGGGTATAGCAATCAGCCCCAGCATTTT.

This clone appeared once. The chain employs TRBV12-5 and TRBJ2-7; 10 bases map to TRBD1. Germline assignment: CDR1 LGHNT and CDR2 FRNRAP. V lost 4 bases and J lost 2; bases outside the gene matches: 8. The CDR3 has 16 residues. In nucleotides, the CDR3 is TGTGCTAGTGGTTCACCGACAGGGGGCGAGCCCTACGAGCAGTACTTC. Protein: CASGSPTGGEPYEQYF.

The V and J genes are TRBV28 and TRBJ2-1; 8 bases align to TRBD2. The CDR3 consists of 14 residues. V lost 2 bases to trimming and J lost 8 bases; unmatched junction nucleotides: 5. Looked up from germline, CDR1 is MDHEN and CDR2 is SYDVKM. CDR3 bases: TGTGCCAGCAGTTTAGGTACTAGCGGTGATGAGCAGTTCTTC. Protein sequence: CASSLGTSGDEQFF. The full variable domain, rest sourced from reference TRBV28 and TRBJ2-1, is DVKVTQSSRYLVKRTGEKVFLECVQDMDHENMFWYRQDPGLGLRLIYFSYDVKMKEKGDIPEGYSVSREKKERFSLILESASTNQTSMYLCASSLGTSGDEQFFGPGTRLTVL.

J is TRBJ2-7 and V is TRBV2; no reliable D call. Trimming took 6 bases from V and 0 from J, leaving 6 bases between them. This CDR3 has 12 residues. Germline loops: CDR1 SNHLY, CDR2 FYNNEI. CDR3 DNA sequence: TGTGCCAGCAGGTCCTACTCCTACGAGCAGTACTTC. Translating gives CASRSYSYEQYF.

The V call is TRBV18, the J call TRBJ2-7, with 9 bases lining up with TRBD1. Germline values: CDR1 KGHSH, CDR2 LQKENI. The CDR3 is 15 residues long. With V trimmed by 1 base and J by 5 bases, 6 bases remained unmatched. This CDR3 reads CASSPLRTGEHEQYF. For the CDR3, the DNA is TGTGCCAGCTCACCACTCAGGACAGGGGAGCACGAGCAGTACTTC.

The CDR3 reads CASSYRTGSGGYTF. For the CDR3, the DNA is TGTGCCAGCAGCTACAGGACAGGGTCGGGGGGCTACACCTTC. The chain has TRBV6-5 and TRBJ1-2; 8 nucleotides match TRBD1. The CDR3 totals 14 residues. The ends lost 6 bases at V and 8 bases at J; junction bases unmatched: 11. The germline V gene encodes CDR1 MNHEY and CDR2 SVGAGI.